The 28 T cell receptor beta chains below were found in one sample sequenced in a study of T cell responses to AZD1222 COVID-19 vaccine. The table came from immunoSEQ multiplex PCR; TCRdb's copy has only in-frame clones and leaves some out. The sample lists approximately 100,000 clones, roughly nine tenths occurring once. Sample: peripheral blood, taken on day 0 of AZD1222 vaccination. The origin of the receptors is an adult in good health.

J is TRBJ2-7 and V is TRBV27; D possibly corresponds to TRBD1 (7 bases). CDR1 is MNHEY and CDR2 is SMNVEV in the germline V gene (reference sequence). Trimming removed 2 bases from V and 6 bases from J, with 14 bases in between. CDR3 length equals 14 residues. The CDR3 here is CASSLVTGRGEQYF. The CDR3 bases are TGTGCCAGCAGTTTAGTGACAGGGCGGGGCGAGCAGTACTTC.

The CDR3 spells CASSLLNYGYTF. CDR3 DNA sequence: TGTGCCAGCAGTCTTCTTAACTATGGCTACACCTTC. This chain links TRBV25-1 with TRBJ1-2; no firm D call. The CDR3 has 12 amino acids. Trimming stripped 5 bases from V and 1 base from J, with 5 bases between. Germline CDR1 is MGHDK and CDR2 is SYGVNS.

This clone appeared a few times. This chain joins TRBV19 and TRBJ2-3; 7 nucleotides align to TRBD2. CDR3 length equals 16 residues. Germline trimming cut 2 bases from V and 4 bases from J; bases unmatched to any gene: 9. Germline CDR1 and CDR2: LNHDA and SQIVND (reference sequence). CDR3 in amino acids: CASSIMRGEGADTQYF. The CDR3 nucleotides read TGTGCCAGTAGTATAATGCGAGGGGAGGGTGCAGATACGCAGTATTTT.

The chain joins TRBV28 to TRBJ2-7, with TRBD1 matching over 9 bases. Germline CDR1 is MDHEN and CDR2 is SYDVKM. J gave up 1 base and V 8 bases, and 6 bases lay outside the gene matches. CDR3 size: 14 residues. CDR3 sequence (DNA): TGTGCCAGCCACACGACAGGGGGGTCCTACGAGCAGTACTTC. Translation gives CASHTTGGSYEQYF.

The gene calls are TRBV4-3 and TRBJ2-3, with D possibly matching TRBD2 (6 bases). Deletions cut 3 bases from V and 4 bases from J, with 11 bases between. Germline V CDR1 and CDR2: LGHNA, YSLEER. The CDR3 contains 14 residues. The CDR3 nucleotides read TGCGCCAGCAGCCAGGGAGGTTGGTCAGATACGCAGTATTTT. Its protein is CASSQGGWSDTQYF.

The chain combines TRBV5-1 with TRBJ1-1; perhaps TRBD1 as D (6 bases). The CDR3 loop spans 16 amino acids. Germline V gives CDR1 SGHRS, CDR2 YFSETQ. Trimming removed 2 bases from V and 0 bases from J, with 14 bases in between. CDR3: CASSLGGSPMNTEAFF. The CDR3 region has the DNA TGCGCCAGCAGCTTAGGGGGGTCCCCGATGAACACTGAAGCTTTCTTT.

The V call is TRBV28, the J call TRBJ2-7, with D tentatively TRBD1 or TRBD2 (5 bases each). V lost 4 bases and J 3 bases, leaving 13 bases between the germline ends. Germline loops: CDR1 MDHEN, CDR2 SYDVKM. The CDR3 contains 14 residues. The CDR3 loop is CASSSQGDFYEQYF. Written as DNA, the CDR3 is TGTGCCAGCAGTTCCCAGGGAGATTTCTACGAGCAGTACTTC. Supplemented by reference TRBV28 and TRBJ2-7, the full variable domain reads DVKVTQSSRYLVKRTGEKVFLECVQDMDHENMFWYRQDPGLGLRLIYFSYDVKMKEKGDIPEGYSVSREKKERFSLILESASTNQTSMYLCASSSQGDFYEQYFGPGTRLTVT.

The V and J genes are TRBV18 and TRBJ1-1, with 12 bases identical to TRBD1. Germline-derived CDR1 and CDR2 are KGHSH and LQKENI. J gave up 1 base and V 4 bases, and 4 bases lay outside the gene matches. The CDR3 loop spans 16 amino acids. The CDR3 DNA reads TGTGCCAGCTCACGGGGACAGGGGGCGGCGAACACTGAAGCTTTCTTT. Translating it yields CASSRGQGAANTEAFF.

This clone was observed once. This CDR3 is CASKFGTRANTGELFF. The CDR3 DNA is TGTGCCAGCAAATTTGGAACGCGGGCGAACACCGGGGAGCTGTTTTTT. This rearrangement joins TRBV27 to TRBJ2-2, with D maybe TRBD2 (5 bases). CDR1 is MNHEY and CDR2 is SMNVEV in the germline V gene (reference sequence). The ends were cut back, 7 bases at V and 0 bases at J, with 15 bases in the middle. CDR3 length: 16 residues.

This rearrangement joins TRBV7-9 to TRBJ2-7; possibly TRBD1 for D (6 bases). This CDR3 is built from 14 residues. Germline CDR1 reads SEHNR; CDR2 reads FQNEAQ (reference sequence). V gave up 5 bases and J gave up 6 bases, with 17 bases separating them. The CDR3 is CASSPGDPEGEQYF. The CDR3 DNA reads TGTGCCAGCAGCCCAGGGGACCCCGAGGGCGAGCAGTACTTC.

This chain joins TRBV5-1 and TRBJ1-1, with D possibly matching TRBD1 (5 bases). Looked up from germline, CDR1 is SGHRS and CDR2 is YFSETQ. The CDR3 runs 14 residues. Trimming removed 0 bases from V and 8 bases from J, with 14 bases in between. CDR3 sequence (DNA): TGCGCCAGCAGCTTGGCCGGACACCCGCCCGAAGCTTTCTTT. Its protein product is CASSLAGHPPEAFF.

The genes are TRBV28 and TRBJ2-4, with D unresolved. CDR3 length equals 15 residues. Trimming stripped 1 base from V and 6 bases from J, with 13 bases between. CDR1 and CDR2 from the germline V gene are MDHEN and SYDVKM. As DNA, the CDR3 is TGTGCCAGCAGTTTATCGGACCCCCTAGGAAACATTCAGTACTTC. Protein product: CASSLSDPLGNIQYF.

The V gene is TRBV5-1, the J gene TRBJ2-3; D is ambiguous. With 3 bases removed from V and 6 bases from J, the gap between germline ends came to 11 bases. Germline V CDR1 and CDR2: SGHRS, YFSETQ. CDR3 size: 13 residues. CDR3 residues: CASSWNQADTQYF. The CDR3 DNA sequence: TGCGCCAGCAGCTGGAATCAGGCGGATACGCAGTATTTT.

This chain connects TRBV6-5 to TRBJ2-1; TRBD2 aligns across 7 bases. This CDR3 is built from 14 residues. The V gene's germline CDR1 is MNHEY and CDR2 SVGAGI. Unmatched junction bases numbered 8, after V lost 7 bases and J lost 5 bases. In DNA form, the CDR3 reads TGTGCCAGCAAACCGGGACTATCTCACAATGAGCAGTTCTTC. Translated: CASKPGLSHNEQFF.

DNA of the CDR3: TGTGCCAGCAGGAACCGGGACAGGGTCTCCTACGAGCAGTACTTC. It translates to CASRNRDRVSYEQYF. The V and J genes are TRBV6-6 and TRBJ2-7, with 9 bases matching TRBD1. Germline V gene lookup returns CDR1 MNHNY and CDR2 SVGAGI (reference sequence). This CDR3 region has 15 residues. The V and J ends lost 6 bases and 0 bases, in that order; junction bases with no gene match: 6.

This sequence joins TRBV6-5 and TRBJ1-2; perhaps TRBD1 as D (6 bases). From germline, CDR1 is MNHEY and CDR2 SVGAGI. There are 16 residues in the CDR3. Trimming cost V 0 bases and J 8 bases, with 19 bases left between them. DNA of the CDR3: TGTGCCAGCAGTTACTCGTGGGACATCACCCCGCGGGGCTACACCTTC. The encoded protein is CASSYSWDITPRGYTF.

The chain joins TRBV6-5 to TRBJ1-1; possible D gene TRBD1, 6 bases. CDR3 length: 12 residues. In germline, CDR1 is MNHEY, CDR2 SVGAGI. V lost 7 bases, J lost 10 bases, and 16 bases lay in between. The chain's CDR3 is CASTSGDRGAFF. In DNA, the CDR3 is TGTGCCAGCACCTCAGGGGATCGAGGAGCTTTCTTT.

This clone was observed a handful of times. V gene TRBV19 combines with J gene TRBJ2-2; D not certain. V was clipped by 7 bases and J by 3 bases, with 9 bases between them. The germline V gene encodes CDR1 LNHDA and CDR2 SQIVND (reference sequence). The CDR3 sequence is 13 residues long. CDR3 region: CASTRLDTGELFF. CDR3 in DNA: TGTGCCAGTACAAGGTTGGACACCGGGGAGCTGTTTTTT.

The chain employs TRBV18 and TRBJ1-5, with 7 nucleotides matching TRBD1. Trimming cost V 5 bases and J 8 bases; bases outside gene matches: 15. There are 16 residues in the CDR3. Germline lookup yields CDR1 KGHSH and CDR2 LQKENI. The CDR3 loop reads CASSSSTGAEGEPQHF. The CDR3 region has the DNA TGTGCCAGCTCATCCTCTACAGGGGCGGAGGGGGAGCCCCAGCATTTT.

The CDR3 sequence is CASRFLGEETQYF. The CDR3 DNA sequence: TGTGCCAGCAGGTTCCTGGGGGAGGAGACCCAGTACTTC. The rearrangement links TRBV7-2 to TRBJ2-5; possibly TRBD1 or TRBD2 for D (5 bases each). Germline V gene sequence: CDR1 SGHTA, CDR2 FQGNSA. V was trimmed by 6 bases and J by 5 bases, leaving 13 bases between them. The CDR3 spans 13 residues.

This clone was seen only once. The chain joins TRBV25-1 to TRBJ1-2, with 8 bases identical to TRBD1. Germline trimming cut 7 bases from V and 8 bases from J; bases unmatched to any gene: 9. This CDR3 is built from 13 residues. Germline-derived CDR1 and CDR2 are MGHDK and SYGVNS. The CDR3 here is CASTQGQGGGYTF. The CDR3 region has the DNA TGTGCCAGCACCCAAGGACAGGGCGGGGGCTACACCTTC.

As DNA, the CDR3 is TGTGCCAGCAGCGTAGTTTGGGGCTCTGAAGCTTTCTTT. Its translation: CASSVVWGSEAFF. The gene calls are TRBV9 and TRBJ1-1; TRBD1 might be the D (5 bases). The CDR3 spans 13 residues. Germline V CDR1 and CDR2: SGDLS, YYNGEE. Trimming left V 0 bases short and J 6 bases short, with 9 bases between. The whole variable domain, filled in from reference TRBV9 and TRBJ1-1, reads DSGVTQTPKHLITATGQRVTLRCSPRSGDLSVYWYQQSLDQGLQFLIQYYNGEERAKGNILERFSAQQFPDLHSELNLSSLELGDSALYFCASSVVWGSEAFFGQGTRLTVV.

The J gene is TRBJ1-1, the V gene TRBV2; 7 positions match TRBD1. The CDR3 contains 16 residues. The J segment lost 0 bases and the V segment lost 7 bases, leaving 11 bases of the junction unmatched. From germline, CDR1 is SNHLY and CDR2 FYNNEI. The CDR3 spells CASTSEGAGMNTEAFF. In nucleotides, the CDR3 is TGTGCCAGCACGAGTGAGGGGGCAGGGATGAACACTGAAGCTTTCTTT.

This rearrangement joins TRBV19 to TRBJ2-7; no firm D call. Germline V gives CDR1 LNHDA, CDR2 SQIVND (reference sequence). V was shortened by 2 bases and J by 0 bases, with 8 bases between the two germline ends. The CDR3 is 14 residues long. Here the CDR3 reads CASSILGLSYEQYF. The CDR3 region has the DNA TGTGCCAGTAGTATATTGGGCCTCTCCTACGAGCAGTACTTC.

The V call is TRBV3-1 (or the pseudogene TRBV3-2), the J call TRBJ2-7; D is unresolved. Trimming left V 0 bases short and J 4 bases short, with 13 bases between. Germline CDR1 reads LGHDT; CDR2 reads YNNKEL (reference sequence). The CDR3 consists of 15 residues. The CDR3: CASSQEAVGSYEQYF. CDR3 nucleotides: TGTGCCAGCAGCCAAGAGGCCGTGGGATCATACGAGCAGTACTTC.

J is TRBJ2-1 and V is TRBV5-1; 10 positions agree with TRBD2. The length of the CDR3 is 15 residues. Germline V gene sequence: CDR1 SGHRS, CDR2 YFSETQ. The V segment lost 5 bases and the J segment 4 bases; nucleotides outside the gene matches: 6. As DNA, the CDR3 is TGCGCCAGCAGACCGGGACTAGCGAGTTACAATGAGCAGTTCTTC. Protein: CASRPGLASYNEQFF.

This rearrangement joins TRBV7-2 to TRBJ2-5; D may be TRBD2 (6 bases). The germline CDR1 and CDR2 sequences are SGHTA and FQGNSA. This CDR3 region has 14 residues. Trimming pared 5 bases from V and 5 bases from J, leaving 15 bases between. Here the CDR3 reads CASSPRLGLETQYF. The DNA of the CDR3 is TGTGCCAGCAGCCCCCGACTAGGGTTGGAGACCCAGTACTTC.

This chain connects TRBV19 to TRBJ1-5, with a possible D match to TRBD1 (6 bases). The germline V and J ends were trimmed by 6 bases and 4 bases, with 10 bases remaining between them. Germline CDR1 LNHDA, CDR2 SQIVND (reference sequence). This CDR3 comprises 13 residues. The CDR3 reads CASRLDRNQPQHF. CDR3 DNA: TGTGCCAGTAGGCTGGACAGAAATCAGCCCCAGCATTTT.